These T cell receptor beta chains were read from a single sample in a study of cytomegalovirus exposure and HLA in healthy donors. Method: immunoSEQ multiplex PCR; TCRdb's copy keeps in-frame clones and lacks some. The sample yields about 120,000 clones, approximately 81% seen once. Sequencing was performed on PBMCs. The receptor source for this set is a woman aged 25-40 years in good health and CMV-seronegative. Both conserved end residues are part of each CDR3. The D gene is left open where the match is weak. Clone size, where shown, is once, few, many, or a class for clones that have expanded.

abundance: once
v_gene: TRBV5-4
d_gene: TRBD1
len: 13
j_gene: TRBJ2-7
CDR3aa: CASSHTGVEEQYF
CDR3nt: TGTGCCAGCAGCCACACAGGGGTGGAAGAGCAGTACTTC

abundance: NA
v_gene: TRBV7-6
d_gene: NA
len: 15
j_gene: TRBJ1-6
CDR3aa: CASSLVPGVNSPLHF
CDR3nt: TGTGCCAGCAGCTTAGTCCCAGGGGTTAATTCACCCCTCCACTTT

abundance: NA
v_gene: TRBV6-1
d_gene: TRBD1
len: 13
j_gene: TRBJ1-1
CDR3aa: CASSERRDSEAFF
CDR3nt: TGTGCCAGCAGTGAAAGGAGGGACAGTGAAGCTTTCTTT

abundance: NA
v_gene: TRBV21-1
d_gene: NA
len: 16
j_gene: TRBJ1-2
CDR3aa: CASSKPETGAIYGYTF
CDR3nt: TGTGCCAGCAGCAAACCCGAGACAGGGGCGATCTATGGCTACACCTTC

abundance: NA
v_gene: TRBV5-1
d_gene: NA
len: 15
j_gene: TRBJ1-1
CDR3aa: CASSRMPGQNTEAFF
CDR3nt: TGCGCCAGCAGCAGGATGCCGGGACAGAACACTGAAGCTTTCTTT

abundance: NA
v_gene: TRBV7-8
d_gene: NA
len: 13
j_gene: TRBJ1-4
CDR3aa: CASSYRENEKLFF
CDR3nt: TGTGCCAGCAGCTATCGGGAGAATGAAAAACTGTTTTTT

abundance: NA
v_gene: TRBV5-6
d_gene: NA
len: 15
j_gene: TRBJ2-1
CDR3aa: CASSKIRGLDNEQFF
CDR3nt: TGTGCCAGCAGCAAAATCAGGGGTCTGGACAATGAGCAGTTCTTC

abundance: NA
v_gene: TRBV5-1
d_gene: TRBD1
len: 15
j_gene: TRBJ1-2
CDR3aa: CASSPRDSANYGYTF
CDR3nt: TGCGCCAGCAGCCCGAGGGACAGCGCTAACTATGGCTACACCTTC

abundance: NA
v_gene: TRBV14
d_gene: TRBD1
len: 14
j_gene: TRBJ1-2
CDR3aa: CASSETGVHYGYTF
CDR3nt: TGTGCCAGCAGCGAGACAGGGGTGCACTATGGCTACACCTTC

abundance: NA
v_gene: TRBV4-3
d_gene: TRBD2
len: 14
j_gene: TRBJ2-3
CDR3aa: CASSQDRGADTQYF
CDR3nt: TGCGCCAGCAGCCAAGACCGGGGGGCAGATACGCAGTATTTT

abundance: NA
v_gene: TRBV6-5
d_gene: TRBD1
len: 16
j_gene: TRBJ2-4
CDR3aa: CASSYPVPGQGNIQYF
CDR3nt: TGTGCCAGCAGTTACCCGGTTCCGGGACAGGGGAACATTCAGTACTTC

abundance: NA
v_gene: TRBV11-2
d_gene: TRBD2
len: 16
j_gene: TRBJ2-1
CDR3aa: CASSVQPSGGLNEQFF
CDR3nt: TGTGCCAGCAGCGTTCAGCCTAGCGGGGGGCTCAATGAGCAGTTCTTC

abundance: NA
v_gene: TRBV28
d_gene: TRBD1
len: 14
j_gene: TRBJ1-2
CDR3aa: CASSLLPGQGGYTF
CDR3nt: TGTGCCAGCAGTTTATTGCCGGGACAGGGGGGCTACACCTTC

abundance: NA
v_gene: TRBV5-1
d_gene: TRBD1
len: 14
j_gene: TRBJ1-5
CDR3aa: CASSPGTGLQPQHF
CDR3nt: TGCGCCAGCAGCCCAGGGACAGGGCTTCAGCCCCAGCATTTT

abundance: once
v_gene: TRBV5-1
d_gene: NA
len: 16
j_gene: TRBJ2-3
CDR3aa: CASSLTPTVGTDTQYF
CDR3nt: TGCGCCAGCAGCTTGACTCCTACGGTCGGGACAGATACGCAGTATTTT

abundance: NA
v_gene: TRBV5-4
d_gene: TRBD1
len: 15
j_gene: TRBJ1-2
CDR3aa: CASSLGPDRGQGYTF
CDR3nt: TGTGCCAGCAGCTTGGGACCCGACAGGGGGCAAGGCTACACCTTC

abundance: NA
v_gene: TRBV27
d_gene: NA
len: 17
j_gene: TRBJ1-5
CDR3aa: CASSPDRNTAANQPQHF
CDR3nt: TGTGCCAGCAGTCCCGACAGAAATACCGCCGCGAATCAGCCCCAGCATTTT

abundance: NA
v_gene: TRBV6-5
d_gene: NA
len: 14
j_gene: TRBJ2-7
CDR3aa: CASSMGSGPDEQYF
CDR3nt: TGTGCCAGCAGTATGGGCTCAGGGCCCGACGAGCAGTACTTC

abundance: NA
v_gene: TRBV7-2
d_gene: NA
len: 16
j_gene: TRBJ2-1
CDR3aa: CASSSRLGLGYNEQFF
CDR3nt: TGTGCCAGCAGCTCAAGACTAGGTTTGGGCTACAATGAGCAGTTCTTC

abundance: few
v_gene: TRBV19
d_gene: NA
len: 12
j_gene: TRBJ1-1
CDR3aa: CASKLSNTEAFF
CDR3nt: TGTGCCAGTAAACTTTCGAACACTGAAGCTTTCTTT

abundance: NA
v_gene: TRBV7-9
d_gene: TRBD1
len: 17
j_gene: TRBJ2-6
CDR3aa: CASSPGQGSTGANVLTF
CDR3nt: TGTGCCAGCAGCCCGGGACAGGGATCTACCGGGGCCAACGTCCTGACTTTC

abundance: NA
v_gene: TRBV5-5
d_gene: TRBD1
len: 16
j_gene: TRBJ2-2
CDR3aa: CASSLKDRGNTGELFF
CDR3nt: TGTGCCAGCAGCCTCAAGGACAGGGGGAACACCGGGGAGCTGTTTTTT

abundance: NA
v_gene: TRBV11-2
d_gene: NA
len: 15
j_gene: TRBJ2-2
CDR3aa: CASSPTGSRTGELFF
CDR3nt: TGTGCCAGCAGTCCAACAGGGAGTCGGACCGGGGAGCTGTTTTTT

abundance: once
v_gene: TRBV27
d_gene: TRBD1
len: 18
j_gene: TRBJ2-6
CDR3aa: CASSSSGTGTAGANVLTF
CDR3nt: TGTGCCAGCAGTTCTTCCGGGACAGGGACTGCTGGGGCCAACGTCCTGACTTTC

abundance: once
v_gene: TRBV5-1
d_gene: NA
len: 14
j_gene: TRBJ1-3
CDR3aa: CASSLAGTENTIYF
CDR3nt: TGCGCCAGCAGCTTGGCCGGGACTGAAAACACCATATATTTT

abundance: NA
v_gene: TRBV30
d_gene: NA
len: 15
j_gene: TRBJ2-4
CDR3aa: CAWRASPLAKNIQYF
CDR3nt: TGTGCCTGGAGAGCGTCACCCCTAGCCAAAAACATTCAGTACTTC

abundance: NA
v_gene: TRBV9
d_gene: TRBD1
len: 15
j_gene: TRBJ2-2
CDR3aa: CASNDQGQTTGELFF
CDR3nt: TGTGCCAGCAACGACCAGGGACAGACCACCGGGGAGCTGTTTTTT

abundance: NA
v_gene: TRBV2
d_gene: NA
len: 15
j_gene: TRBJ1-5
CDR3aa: CASSAHGSNNQPQHF
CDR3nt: TGTGCCAGCAGTGCTCACGGGAGCAACAATCAGCCCCAGCATTTT

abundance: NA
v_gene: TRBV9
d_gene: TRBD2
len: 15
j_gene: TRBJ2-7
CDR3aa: CASSPSGTKTYEQYF
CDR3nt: TGTGCCAGCAGCCCGTCCGGGACTAAAACCTACGAGCAGTACTTC

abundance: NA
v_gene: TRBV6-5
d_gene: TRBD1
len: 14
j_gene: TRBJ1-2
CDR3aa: CASSYNRGEGGYTF
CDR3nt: TGTGCCAGCAGTTACAACAGGGGGGAGGGTGGCTACACCTTC

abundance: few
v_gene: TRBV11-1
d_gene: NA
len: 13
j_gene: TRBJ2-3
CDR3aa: CASSLQGTDTQYF
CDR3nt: TGTGCCAGCAGCTTACAGGGCACAGATACGCAGTATTTT

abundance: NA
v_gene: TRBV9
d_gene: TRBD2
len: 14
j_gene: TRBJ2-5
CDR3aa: CASSAGGLWETQYF
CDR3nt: TGTGCCAGCAGCGCGGGGGGTCTTTGGGAGACCCAGTACTTC

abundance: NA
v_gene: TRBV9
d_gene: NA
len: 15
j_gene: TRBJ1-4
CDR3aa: CASSVGSVANEKLFF
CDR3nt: TGTGCCAGCAGCGTAGGCAGCGTTGCTAATGAAAAACTGTTTTTT

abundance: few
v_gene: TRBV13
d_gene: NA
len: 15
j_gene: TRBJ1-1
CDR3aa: CASSLGTAMNTEAFF
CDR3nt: TGTGCCAGCAGCTTGGGGACTGCCATGAACACTGAAGCTTTCTTT

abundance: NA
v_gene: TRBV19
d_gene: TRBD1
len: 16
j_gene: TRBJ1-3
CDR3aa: CASSMDRPSVGNTIYF
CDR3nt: TGTGCCAGTAGTATGGACAGGCCCTCTGTTGGAAACACCATATATTTT

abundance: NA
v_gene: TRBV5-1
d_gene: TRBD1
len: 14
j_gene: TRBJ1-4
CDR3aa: CASSLTGVQEKLFF
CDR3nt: TGCGCCAGCAGCCTGACAGGGGTTCAAGAAAAACTGTTTTTT

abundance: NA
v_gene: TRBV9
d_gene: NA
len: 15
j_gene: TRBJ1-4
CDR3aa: CASSVGGQPGEKLFF
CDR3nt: TGTGCCAGCAGCGTCGGGGGGCAACCGGGGGAAAAACTGTTTTTT

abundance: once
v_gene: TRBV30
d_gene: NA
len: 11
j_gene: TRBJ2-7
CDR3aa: CAWSVPGEQYF
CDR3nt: TGTGCCTGGAGTGTACCGGGCGAGCAGTACTTC

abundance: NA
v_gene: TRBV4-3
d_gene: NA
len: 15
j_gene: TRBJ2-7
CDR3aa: CASSQEAGQNYEQYF
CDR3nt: TGCGCCAGCAGCCAAGAGGCCGGACAAAACTACGAGCAGTACTTC

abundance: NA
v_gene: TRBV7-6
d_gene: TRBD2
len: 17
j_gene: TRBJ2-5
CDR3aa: CASSLDVSGGNQETQYF
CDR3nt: TGTGCCAGCAGCTTAGATGTTAGCGGGGGGAACCAAGAGACCCAGTACTTC

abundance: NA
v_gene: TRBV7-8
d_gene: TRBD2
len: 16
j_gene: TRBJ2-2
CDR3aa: CASRETAGGGTGELFF
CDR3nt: TGTGCCAGCAGGGAGACGGCGGGGGGTGGGACCGGGGAGCTGTTTTTT

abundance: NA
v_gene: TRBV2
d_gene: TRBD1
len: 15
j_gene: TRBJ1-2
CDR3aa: CASSSLGQGNYGYTF
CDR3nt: TGTGCCAGCAGTTCTTTGGGACAGGGTAACTATGGCTACACCTTC

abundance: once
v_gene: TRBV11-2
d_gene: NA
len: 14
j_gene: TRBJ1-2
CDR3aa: CASSFPGTNYGYTF
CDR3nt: TGTGCCAGCAGCTTCCCAGGAACTAACTATGGCTACACCTTC

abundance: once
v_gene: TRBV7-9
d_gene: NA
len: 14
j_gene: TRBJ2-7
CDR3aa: CASSSQVNHYEQYF
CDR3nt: TGTGCCAGCAGCTCACAGGTTAACCACTACGAGCAGTACTTC

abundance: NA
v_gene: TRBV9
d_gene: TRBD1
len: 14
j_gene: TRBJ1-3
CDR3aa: CASSVRAGGHTIYF
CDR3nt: TGTGCCAGCAGCGTAAGGGCAGGGGGACACACCATATATTTT

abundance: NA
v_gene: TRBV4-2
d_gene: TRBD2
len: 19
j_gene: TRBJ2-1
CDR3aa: CASSQDIQLAGASYNEQFF
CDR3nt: TGTGCCAGCAGCCAAGATATTCAGCTAGCGGGGGCCAGCTACAATGAGCAGTTCTTC

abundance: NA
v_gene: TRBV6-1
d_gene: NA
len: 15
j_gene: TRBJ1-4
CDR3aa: CASSESSSRAEKLFF
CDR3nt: TGTGCCAGCAGTGAATCCTCGTCCAGGGCCGAAAAACTGTTTTTT

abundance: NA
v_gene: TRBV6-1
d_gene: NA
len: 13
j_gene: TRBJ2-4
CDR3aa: CASSLSPPRWRHF
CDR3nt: TGTGCCAGCAGTTTATCTCCCCCTCGCTGGAGGCACTTC

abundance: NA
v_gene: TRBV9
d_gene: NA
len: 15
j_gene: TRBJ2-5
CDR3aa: CASSESGSLGETQYF
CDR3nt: TGTGCCAGCAGCGAGAGCGGGTCGTTGGGAGAGACCCAGTACTTC

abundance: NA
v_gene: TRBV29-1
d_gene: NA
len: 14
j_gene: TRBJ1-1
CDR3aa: CSVEDRGQNTEAFF
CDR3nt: TGCAGCGTTGAAGATCGAGGACAGAACACTGAAGCTTTCTTT

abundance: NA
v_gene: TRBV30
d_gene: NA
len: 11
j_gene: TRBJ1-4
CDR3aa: CAWRGEEKLFF
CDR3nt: TGTGCCTGGCGCGGGGAAGAAAAACTGTTTTTT

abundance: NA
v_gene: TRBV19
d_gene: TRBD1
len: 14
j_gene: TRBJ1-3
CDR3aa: CASTVTGEGNTIYF
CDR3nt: TGTGCCAGTACTGTGACAGGGGAAGGCAACACCATATATTTT

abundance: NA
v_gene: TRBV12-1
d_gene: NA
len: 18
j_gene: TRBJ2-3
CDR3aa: CASSSGLAGGTSTDTQYF
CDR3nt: TGTGCCAGCAGCTCGGGACTAGCGGGGGGCACTAGCACAGATACGCAGTATTTT

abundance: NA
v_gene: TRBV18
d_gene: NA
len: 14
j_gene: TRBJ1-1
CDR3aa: CASSTGQKNTEAFF
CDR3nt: TGTGCCAGCTCAACCGGACAGAAGAACACTGAAGCTTTCTTT

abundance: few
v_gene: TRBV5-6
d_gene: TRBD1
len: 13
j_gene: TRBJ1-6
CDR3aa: CASSPDRGPPLHF
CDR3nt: TGTGCCAGCAGCCCCGACAGGGGTCCACCCCTCCACTTT

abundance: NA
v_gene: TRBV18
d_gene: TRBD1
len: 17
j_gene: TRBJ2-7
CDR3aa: CASSPSVSGTVIYEQYF
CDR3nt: TGTGCCAGCTCACCATCTGTGTCCGGGACAGTCATCTACGAGCAGTACTTC

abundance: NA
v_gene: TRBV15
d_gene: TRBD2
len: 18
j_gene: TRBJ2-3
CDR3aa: CATSSPQGLAGDFDTQYF
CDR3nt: TGTGCCACCAGCAGCCCCCAGGGGCTAGCGGGGGATTTTGATACGCAGTATTTT

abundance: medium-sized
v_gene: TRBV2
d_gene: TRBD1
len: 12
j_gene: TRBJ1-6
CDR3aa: CASSGDRAPLHF
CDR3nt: TGTGCCAGCAGTGGGGACAGGGCACCCCTCCACTTT

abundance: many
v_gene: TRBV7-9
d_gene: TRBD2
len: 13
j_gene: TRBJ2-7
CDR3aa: CASSAGDAYEQYF
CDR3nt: TGTGCCAGCAGCGCGGGGGACGCCTACGAGCAGTACTTC